This entry lists 15 T cell receptor beta chains sequenced from one sample in a study of T cells expressing NK-cell markers. With the 5' RACE reads reprocessed, TCRdb shows one record per CDR3 protein and no DNA. The sample totals some 190,000 distinct CDR3 sequences. Sequenced material: blood T cells: a sorted CD56 or NKG2C T cell subset, CD4+ or CD8+ T cells, or bulk PBMC T cells (not recorded which). All receptors derive from a man aged 18 to 69 in good health.

V gene TRBV6-4 combines with J gene TRBJ2-2. Per germline, CDR1 MRHNA and CDR2 SNTAGT. This CDR3 region has 16 residues. Here the CDR3 reads CASSDSTRVNTGELFF.

This chain uses TRBV30 with TRBJ2-7; TCRdb proposes TRBD1, but this gene call is untestable without DNA. The CDR3 sequence is 11 residues long. Germline CDR1 and CDR2: GTSNPN and SVGIG (reference sequence). The CDR3 is CAWNRGQEQYF.

The chain uses TRBV27 and TRBJ2-1. CDR1 is MNHEY and CDR2 is SMNVEV in the germline V gene (reference sequence). The CDR3 length is 14 residues. This CDR3 reads CASSLENTYNEQFF.

The chain carries TRBV5-4 and TRBJ1-1; TCRdb indicates TRBD1, and absent DNA this call remains unverified. From germline, CDR1 is SGHNT and CDR2 YYREEE (reference sequence). This CDR3 contains 14 residues. This chain's CDR3 is CASSTGTGGSEAFF.

This chain uses TRBV9 with TRBJ2-7; absent DNA, TCRdb's TRBD2 call cannot be checked. Per the germline V gene, CDR1 is SGDLS and CDR2 is YYNGEE. CDR3 size: 16 residues. CDR3 region: CASSPAGTRTAYEQYF.

CDR3 amino acids: CATSDHSIGYTF. The chain carries TRBV24-1 and TRBJ1-2. Per germline, CDR1 KGHDR and CDR2 SFDVKD. The CDR3 extends over 12 amino acids.

The chain links TRBV7-6 to TRBJ2-7. CDR3 length: 16 amino acids. The germline V gene encodes CDR1 SGHVS and CDR2 FNYEAQ. CDR3 residues: CASSLEFGDFSYEQYF.

V usage is TRBV11-2 and J usage is TRBJ2-7. CDR1 and CDR2 (germline): SGHAT, FQNNGV. This CDR3 contains 14 residues. The CDR3 protein is CASSFGGATYEQYF.

The chain carries TRBV11-2 and TRBJ2-7; TCRdb's D call of TRBD2 is untestable without DNA. Germline V lookup: CDR1 SGHAT, CDR2 FQNNGV. This CDR3 is 14 amino acids long. The CDR3 reads CASSYGASGYEQYF.

The chain carries TRBV12-3 or TRBV12-4 and TRBJ2-1. The CDR3 covers 13 residues. CDR3 protein: CASSFNSYNEQFF.

The CDR3 sequence: CASSQTSGGFDTQYF. The rearrangement joins TRBV4-1 to TRBJ2-3; the D gene TCRdb calls, TRBD2, cannot be checked with no DNA. Germline CDR1 reads MGHRA; CDR2 reads YSYEKL. This CDR3 is built from 15 residues.

The chain recombines TRBV28 with TRBJ2-1; TCRdb gives TRBD1 as the D gene, but with no DNA this cannot be confirmed. Germline V gene lookup returns CDR1 MDHEN and CDR2 SYDVKM. The CDR3 has 15 amino acids. The CDR3 protein is CASSFETGGLNEQFF.

The V and J genes are TRBV10-3 and TRBJ1-1; TCRdb gives TRBD1 as the D gene, but with no DNA this cannot be confirmed. The CDR3 contains 15 residues. Germline-derived CDR1 and CDR2 are ENHRY and SYGVKD. The CDR3 sequence: CAISELGQENTEAFF.

The chain links TRBV25-1 to TRBJ1-1. The CDR3 sequence is 15 residues long. Looked up from germline, CDR1 is MGHDK and CDR2 is SYGVNS. The CDR3 reads CASSESWRENTEAFF.

V gene TRBV15 combines with J gene TRBJ2-7. Germline CDR1 and CDR2: LNHNV and YYDKDF (reference sequence). The CDR3 extends over 15 amino acids. CDR3 sequence: CATSQNLGTTNEQYF.